This TCR beta chain was profiled in a study of T cells in Graves' hyperthyroidism and ophthalmopathy. No ophthalmopathy progression within 18 months constituted stable Graves' hyperthyroidism. This clonotype was detected ten times or more. The source material, RNA transcripts, was used to amplify TCR beta CDR3 regions. Researchers ran a first-round RT-PCR on the TCR CDR3 using the HTBI primer set. Each CDR3 protein is one row after TCRdb ran MiXCR on the multiplex PCR reads. The table shows a few hundred thousand distinct CDR3 sequences, with roughly 14% occurring only once. The sequence derives from a woman in her twenties or thirties with Graves' hyperthyroidism. Sequencing input: blood.

The CDR3 region has the DNA TGTGCCAGCAGTTTAGATCAGGGAGGCTCCTACAATGAGCAGTTCTTC. Protein sequence: CASSLDQGGSYNEQFF. The chain links TRBV12-3 or TRBV12-4 to TRBJ2-1; D is perhaps TRBD2 (6 bases). V lost 1 base and J 0 bases, leaving 10 bases between the germline ends. The length of the CDR3 is 16 residues.